This paragraph covers one TCR beta chain sequence. The source of the sample is a study of blood T cell repertoires in COVID-19. Overall study: Samples came from the United States, Italy and Spain, spanning acute and convalescent COVID-19. Sources were T cells, B-cell-depleted T cells, or PBMCs; the material itself was cDNA or gDNA.

The CDR3 is 16 amino acids. Germline V gene data show CDR1 as SGDLS and CDR2 as YYNGEE. V dropped 4 bases and J dropped 3; count of bases not matched to a gene: 8. Under the authors' procedure: Counts of nucleated cells, estimated from reference gene primer amplification, were obtained. Data came from immunoSEQ multiplex PCR; TCRdb stores just in-frame clones and leaves some out. That table supplies the V and J calls and clone size; D and trimming were determined from the DNA. The repertoire holds roughly 62,000 clones, with approximately 80% as singletons. The sample consisted of peripheral blood. The rearrangement links TRBV9 to TRBJ2-3; 10 bases align to TRBD2. The sequence came from a man aged 55 to 70 with acute or convalescent COVID-19. CDR3 DNA sequence: TGTGCCAGCAGCCGCAGCGGGGGGGCCGGTACAGATACGCAGTATTTT. It translates to CASSRSGGAGTDTQYF.